A selection of T cell receptor beta chains follows, all from one sample in a study of identical twins. TCRdb analysed the 5' RACE reads with MiXCR anew, one entry per CDR3 protein. This table holds 750,000 to 950,000 distinct CDR3 sequences, 9% to 15% found once. These data also formed part of another study, on yellow fever vaccine responses in identical twins.

Input material: PBMCs. These receptor sequences come from a woman between 18 and 30 years old in good health. The CDR3 runs from the conserved cysteine through the conserved F or W. The order of the fields is V gene, J gene, D gene, clone size, CDR3 DNA, CDR3 protein. D genes are given only for firm matches. For some rows the clone size is stated as once, few or many, or as a class when expanded; others skip it.

>TRBV6-1|TRBJ2-3|TRBD2|NA
TGTGCCAGCAGTGAAGCGCGGGGGCGGGAGGGCCATTTT
CASSEARGREGHF
>TRBV19|TRBJ1-6|NA|NA
TGTGCCAGTAGTATTGTGGATAATTCACCCCTCCACTTT
CASSIVDNSPLHF
>TRBV27|TRBJ2-7|TRBD1|few
TGTGCCAGCAGTTTAATCGACAGGGTCCACGAGCAGTACTTC
CASSLIDRVHEQYF
>TRBV20-1|TRBJ2-5|NA|NA
TGCAGTGCTCCAAAGGGGGAAGAGACCCAGTACTTC
CSAPKGEETQYF
>TRBV12-3/TRBV12-4|TRBJ2-1|NA|few
TGTGCCAGCACCGGGGACTTCAATGAGCAGTTCTTC
CASTGDFNEQFF
>TRBV5-6|TRBJ2-2|NA|few
TGTGCCAGCAGCTTGTTAGAGACAGTCTTCACCGGGGAGCTGTTTTTT
CASSLLETVFTGELFF
>TRBV3-1|TRBJ2-7|NA|few
TGTGCCAGCACCCAAGCGGGCTCCTACGAGCAGTACTTC
CASTQAGSYEQYF
>TRBV2|TRBJ1-5|NA|few
TGTGCCAGCAGCGTGGACGTCGATCAGCCCCAGCATTTT
CASSVDVDQPQHF
>TRBV12-3/TRBV12-4|TRBJ1-1|NA|few
TGTGCCAGCAGTTCGGCAGGGACGACGAACACTGAAGCTTTCTTT
CASSSAGTTNTEAFF
>TRBV12-3/TRBV12-4|TRBJ2-3|TRBD2|many
TGTGCCAGCCAACTATCCGGGACTAGCGGGGGGGCCACAGATACGCAGTATTTT
CASQLSGTSGGATDTQYF
>TRBV5-1|TRBJ2-1|TRBD1|NA
TGCGCCAGCAGCTTGGATCCGCGACAGGGAATGGGTTACAATGAGCAGTTCTTC
CASSLDPRQGMGYNEQFF
>TRBV4-1|TRBJ2-5|NA|NA
TGCGCCAGCAGCCAATACAACAGGGCAATCGAGACCCAGTACTTC
CASSQYNRAIETQYF
>TRBV10-3|TRBJ2-1|TRBD2|NA
TGTGCCATCAGAGGACTAGCGGTAGACAATGAGCAGTTCTTC
CAIRGLAVDNEQFF
>TRBV12-5|TRBJ2-2|NA|few
TGTGCTAGTGGCACGGGGGAACCCACCGGGGAGCTGTTTTTT
CASGTGEPTGELFF
>TRBV12-3/TRBV12-4|TRBJ2-2|NA|many
TGTGCCAGCAGTTTATCGCGGGCGAACACCGGGGAGCTGTTTTTT
CASSLSRANTGELFF
>TRBV10-3|TRBJ2-5|TRBD2|few
TGTGCCATCAGTGAGTCCGGGGGGGCCCAGGAGACCCAGTACTTC
CAISESGGAQETQYF
>TRBV6-1|TRBJ1-4|NA|NA
TGTGCCAGCAGACACGCACTGACTAATGAAAAACTGTTTTTT
CASRHALTNEKLFF
>TRBV10-2|TRBJ1-5|NA|NA
TGCGCCAGCAGTGAACAGGGTGGCGGCAATCAGCCCCAGCATTTT
CASSEQGGGNQPQHF
>TRBV6-5|TRBJ2-3|TRBD2|NA
TGTGCCAGCAGTTACCGGGGGGACAGCACAGATACGCAGTATTTT
CASSYRGDSTDTQYF
>TRBV5-1|TRBJ1-6|NA|few
TGCGCCAGCAGCCTAACCAGGGAATTAAATTCACCCCTCCACTTT
CASSLTRELNSPLHF
>TRBV12-3/TRBV12-4|TRBJ2-7|NA|NA
TGTGCCAGCACCGAACGGGCTTTCTACGAGCAGTACTTC
CASTERAFYEQYF
>TRBV6-1|TRBJ1-1|NA|many
TGTGCCAGCAGTGGGCGGGGGAGTAGGACTGAAGCTTTCTTT
CASSGRGSRTEAFF
>TRBV11-2|TRBJ2-2|TRBD2|NA
TGTGCCAGCAGCTTAGATCTTGGACTAGTTCCCGGGGAGCTGTTTTTT
CASSLDLGLVPGELFF
>TRBV2|TRBJ2-5|TRBD1|few
TGTGCCAGCCCCCGCTCCGGGACAGGGGAAGAGACCCAGTACTTC
CASPRSGTGEETQYF
>TRBV27|TRBJ2-7|NA|many
TGTGCCAGCAGTTTTAATAGGCCTCCCTACGAGCAGTACTTC
CASSFNRPPYEQYF
>TRBV27|TRBJ2-1|NA|NA
TGTGCCAGCAGTTTCTCCCGACAGCTTAATGAGCAGTTCTTC
CASSFSRQLNEQFF
>TRBV3-1|TRBJ2-2|NA|NA
TGTGCCAGCAGCCACGGTGGACACTTGAACACCGGGGAGCTGTTTTTT
CASSHGGHLNTGELFF
>TRBV5-1|TRBJ2-1|NA|many
TGCGCCAGCAGTACGGAGCAGACTAGCTCCTACAATGAGCAGTTCTTC
CASSTEQTSSYNEQFF
>TRBV12-3/TRBV12-4|TRBJ1-2|NA|many
TGTGCCAGCAGTTTAGTACACTCCTATGGCTACACCTTC
CASSLVHSYGYTF
>TRBV3-1|TRBJ1-2|NA|NA
TGTGCCAGCAGCCAAGGGACCCAAAACTATGGCTACACCTTC
CASSQGTQNYGYTF
>TRBV27|TRBJ2-1|TRBD2|NA
TGTGCCAGCAGTTTAAGGGCTAGCGGGGCCTACAATGAGCAGTTCTTC
CASSLRASGAYNEQFF